These 28 T cell receptor beta chains were sequenced from one sample in a study of CD8+ T cells in alopecia areata (dated by TCRdb to about 2018). Library preparation was by the immunoSEQ multiplex PCR assay. RNA was extracted from all samples and reverse transcribed into cDNA as template for TCR sequencing. The immuneACCESS repertoire file appears here via TCRdb, limited to in-frame rearrangements. These files lack a portion of the clones; in checked studies, under half of the deficit traces to unresolved V genes, and the cause of the others is not known. The sample includes roughly 150,000 clones, with over 45% observed a single time. The ten biggest clones cover around 6.8% of the sample. The sequenced sample was CD4+ T cells sorted from blood. The origin of the receptors is a human donor with alopecia areata.

This clone was recorded a few times. V usage is TRBV6-5 and J usage is TRBJ2-1; a possible D gene is TRBD1 (6 bases). Germline-derived CDR1 and CDR2 are MNHEY and SVGAGI. V gave up 8 bases and J gave up 7 bases, with 15 bases separating them. The CDR3 has 13 amino acids. Here the CDR3 reads CASGEQGRNEQFF. For the CDR3, the DNA is TGTGCCAGCGGAGAACAGGGAAGGAATGAGCAGTTCTTC.

The V gene is TRBV18, the J gene TRBJ1-2, with no clear D. Germline V gene data show CDR1 as KGHSH and CDR2 as LQKENI. This CDR3 is built from 14 residues. Deletions cut 2 bases from V and 6 bases from J, with 13 bases between. CDR3 loop: CASSPFDNPDGYTF. CDR3 DNA: TGTGCCAGCTCACCATTTGACAACCCAGATGGCTACACCTTC.

J is TRBJ2-7 and V is TRBV5-1; 9 positions match TRBD1. Germline V gene lookup returns CDR1 SGHRS and CDR2 YFSETQ. CDR3 length: 14 residues. Trimming took 0 bases from V and 6 from J; bases not matched to a gene: 4. Written as DNA, the CDR3 is TGCGCCAGCAGCTTGGAGGGACAGGGCATCGAGCAGTACTTC. It specifies CASSLEGQGIEQYF.

The V gene is TRBV5-1, the J gene TRBJ2-7; D ambiguous. V was pared by 4 bases and J by 1 base, with 12 bases between. Per the germline V gene, CDR1 is SGHRS and CDR2 is YFSETQ. The CDR3 contains 14 residues. The CDR3 DNA reads as TGCGCCAGCAGCCTGGGGATAAGTTCCTACGAGCAGTACTTC. Translation gives CASSLGISSYEQYF.

The rearrangement links TRBV5-1 to TRBJ2-5; D perhaps matches TRBD2 (5 bases). Per germline, CDR1 SGHRS and CDR2 YFSETQ. The CDR3 contains 15 residues. Trimming left V 0 bases short and J 5 bases short, with 14 bases between. The CDR3 coding sequence is TGCGCCAGCAGCTTGGAGGGCGGAGGATTGGAGACCCAGTACTTC. Translated, it gives CASSLEGGGLETQYF.

The CDR3 here is CASSPRKAHADHYEQYF. The CDR3 DNA reads as TGTGCCAGCAGCCCTCGTAAGGCCCACGCCGATCACTACGAGCAGTACTTC. The chain employs TRBV11-2 and TRBJ2-7, with D unresolved. The CDR3 is 17 residues long. Germline loops: CDR1 SGHAT, CDR2 FQNNGV. V was pared by 5 bases and J by 3 bases, with 23 bases between.

The chain couples TRBV4-1 to TRBJ2-4; TRBD2 agrees at 12 bases. The trim removed 1 base at V and 7 bases at J, leaving 5 bases unmatched. CDR3 length equals 16 residues. CDR1 is MGHRA and CDR2 is YSYEKL in the germline V gene. The DNA of the CDR3 is TGCGCCAGCAGCCAAGTTCAGCTAGCGGGAGGGAACATTCAGTACTTC. This codes for CASSQVQLAGGNIQYF.

This clone came up a few times. The chain has TRBV25-1 and TRBJ2-7; D is possibly TRBD1 (8 bases). Germline values: CDR1 MGHDK, CDR2 SYGVNS. The CDR3 sequence is 17 residues long. Trimming pared 8 bases from V and 2 bases from J, leaving 25 bases between. The CDR3 sequence is CASGGDRRPHPTYEQYF. The CDR3 DNA reads as TGTGCCAGCGGGGGGGACAGGCGCCCCCACCCCACCTACGAGCAGTACTTC.

CDR3 amino acids: CASSRGYEKLFF. In DNA form, the CDR3 reads TGTGCCAGTAGTAGGGGTTACGAAAAACTGTTTTTT. The chain joins TRBV19 to TRBJ1-4; D not resolved. Germline V gene lookup returns CDR1 LNHDA and CDR2 SQIVND (reference sequence). This CDR3 comprises 12 residues. The V and J ends lost 4 bases and 8 bases respectively, with 8 bases between them.

This clone was recorded a few times. The chain is built from TRBV29-1 and TRBJ2-3; no reliable D call. Germline V gene lookup returns CDR1 SQVTM and CDR2 ANQGSEA. The CDR3 runs to 14 residues. The germline V and J ends were trimmed by 1 base and 5 bases, with 13 bases remaining between them. The CDR3 sequence is CSVEGPLRGDTQYF. The CDR3 bases are TGCAGCGTTGAAGGACCCTTAAGAGGAGATACGCAGTATTTT.

The rearrangement joins TRBV28 to TRBJ1-5; 10 bases are a match to TRBD1. Germline-derived CDR1 and CDR2 are MDHEN and SYDVKM. V was clipped by 7 bases and J by 6 bases; unmatched bases: 9. The CDR3 sequence is 15 residues long. The chain's CDR3 is CASTPGTGAFQPQHF. CDR3 coding DNA: TGTGCCAGCACTCCGGGGACAGGGGCTTTTCAGCCCCAGCATTTT.

This chain joins TRBV2 and TRBJ2-3, with a tentative D call TRBD2 (5 bases). This CDR3 is 15 amino acids long. Germline V gene sequence: CDR1 SNHLY, CDR2 FYNNEI. Trimming took 5 bases from V and 0 from J, leaving 12 bases between them. CDR3 DNA: TGTGCCAGCAGTTTGGACTCCCTTAGCACAGATACGCAGTATTTT. It yields the protein CASSLDSLSTDTQYF.

This clone has just a few counts. The J gene is TRBJ2-1, the V gene TRBV5-4; D call uncertain. The germline V and J ends were trimmed by 1 base and 9 bases, with 17 bases remaining between them. The CDR3 is 15 amino acids. Germline loops: CDR1 SGHNT, CDR2 YYREEE (reference sequence). This CDR3 reads CASSLIGPRASEQFF. The DNA of the CDR3 is TGTGCCAGCAGCTTGATCGGTCCGCGCGCAAGTGAGCAGTTCTTC. The whole variable domain, filled in from reference TRBV5-4 and TRBJ2-1, reads ETGVTQSPTHLIKTRGQQVTLRCSSQSGHNTVSWYQQALGQGPQFIFQYYREEENGRGNFPPRFSGLQFPNYSSELNVNALELDDSALYLCASSLIGPRASEQFFGPGTRLTVL.

The rearrangement uses TRBV5-1 and TRBJ2-5; D gene ambiguous. Germline lookup yields CDR1 SGHRS and CDR2 YFSETQ. Trimming removed 5 bases at V and 3 bases at J, with 5 bases between. This CDR3 region has 11 residues. CDR3 DNA: TGCGCCAGCAGGTGGGAAGAGACCCAGTACTTC. This translates into CASRWEETQYF.

The chain employs TRBV5-1 and TRBJ2-5, with 7 bases aligning to TRBD1. The J segment lost 5 bases and the V segment lost 4 bases, leaving 8 bases of the junction unmatched. Germline V gene lookup returns CDR1 SGHRS and CDR2 YFSETQ. This CDR3 comprises 14 residues. The CDR3 DNA is TGCGCCAGCAGCGCAGGGACAGCCGGGGAGACCCAGTACTTC. Protein sequence: CASSAGTAGETQYF. The full variable domain, rest sourced from reference TRBV5-1 and TRBJ2-5, is KAGVTQTPRYLIKTRGQQVTLSCSPISGHRSVSWYQQTPGQGLQFLFEYFSETQRNKGNFPGRFSGRQFSNSRSEMNVSTLELGDSALYLCASSAGTAGETQYFGPGTRLLVL.

This clone was found a few times. The chain has TRBV28 and TRBJ2-6; D is unresolved. Trimming removed 1 base from V and 4 bases from J, with 5 bases in between. The CDR3 runs to 14 residues. Germline lookup yields CDR1 MDHEN and CDR2 SYDVKM. CDR3 bases: TGTGCCAGCAGTTTATCCGTGGGGGCCAACGTCCTGACTTTC. It specifies CASSLSVGANVLTF.

This clone was found a few times. In nucleotides, the CDR3 is TGTGCCAGCAGCCCCGAGGATACAGATACGCAGTATTTT. It specifies CASSPEDTDTQYF. The V call is TRBV7-6, the J call TRBJ2-3; D remains ambiguous. The CDR3 loop spans 13 amino acids. Trimming took 5 bases from V and 3 from J, leaving 9 bases between them. CDR1 and CDR2 (germline): SGHVS, FNYEAQ.

J is TRBJ2-7 and V is TRBV5-1; a weak D match, TRBD2 (6 bases). This CDR3 spans 15 amino acids. The germline CDR1 and CDR2 sequences are SGHRS and YFSETQ. With 2 bases removed from V and 0 bases from J, the gap between germline ends came to 12 bases. CDR3 bases: TGCGCCAGCAGCTTTGGGGGGTCGAGCTCCTACGAGCAGTACTTC. Protein sequence: CASSFGGSSSYEQYF.

In its sample, this clone was seen a few times. The chain links TRBV25-1 to TRBJ2-1; no reliable D call. The CDR3 covers 12 residues. Germline V gene lookup returns CDR1 MGHDK and CDR2 SYGVNS. The ends were cut back, 0 bases at V and 7 bases at J, with 4 bases in the middle. The CDR3 bases are TGTGCCAGCAGTGAATATGGAAATGAGCAGTTCTTC. It yields the protein CASSEYGNEQFF.

J is TRBJ2-1 and V is TRBV9; 9 bases fit TRBD2. This CDR3 comprises 17 residues. Losses at the gene ends were 3 bases for V and 2 bases for J; bases not matched to a gene: 9. Germline CDR1 SGDLS, CDR2 YYNGEE. Here the CDR3 DNA reads TGTGCCAGCAGCGCCACAGGGGCGGGAGGGACCTACAATGAGCAGTTCTTC. Its protein product is CASSATGAGGTYNEQFF.

This CDR3 is CAWSPGELYGYTF. The CDR3, as DNA: TGTGCCTGGAGTCCAGGGGAACTATATGGCTACACCTTC. The chain joins TRBV30 to TRBJ1-2; D may be TRBD1 (6 bases). Trimming shortened V by 2 bases and J by 5 bases, and 12 bases separated the two germline ends. Germline V gives CDR1 GTSNPN, CDR2 SVGIG (reference sequence). The CDR3 loop spans 13 amino acids.

This chain uses TRBV30 with TRBJ1-5; D remains ambiguous. Trimming removed 0 bases at V and 1 base at J, with 7 bases between. The CDR3 loop spans 14 amino acids. CDR1 and CDR2 from the germline V gene are GTSNPN and SVGIG (reference sequence). DNA of the CDR3: TGTGCCTGGAGTGTTGTGGCGAGCAATCAGCCCCAGCATTTT. Amino acids: CAWSVVASNQPQHF.

DNA of the CDR3: TGTGCCAGCAGTTTATCCCGTGGGAGCACAGATACGCAGTATTTT. It specifies CASSLSRGSTDTQYF. This chain links TRBV28 with TRBJ2-3; unclear D gene. Germline V lookup: CDR1 MDHEN, CDR2 SYDVKM. This CDR3 region has 15 residues. The V and J ends lost 1 base and 0 bases respectively, with 8 bases between them.

The chain uses TRBV28 and TRBJ2-7; TRBD1 aligns across 7 bases. This CDR3 is built from 16 residues. From germline, CDR1 is MDHEN and CDR2 SYDVKM. With V trimmed by 4 bases and J by 3 bases, 12 bases remained unmatched. For the CDR3, the DNA is TGTGCCAGCAGTTCCCTAAAGGGGGCGGCTAACTACGAGCAGTACTTC. This translates into CASSSLKGAANYEQYF.

The CDR3 coding sequence is TGTGCCAGCAGTTTTATCAGTGAAAAACTGTTTTTT. As protein: CASSFISEKLFF. The J gene is TRBJ1-4, the V gene TRBV28, with D unclear. CDR3 length: 12 residues. Germline V gene lookup returns CDR1 MDHEN and CDR2 SYDVKM. The V end lost 3 bases, the J end lost 7 bases, and 6 bases lay between the germline ends.

This clone was observed a few times. The rearrangement links TRBV4-1 to TRBJ1-4, with D maybe TRBD1 (6 bases). The length of the CDR3 is 15 residues. V lost 3 bases and J 6 bases, leaving 14 bases between the germline ends. CDR1 and CDR2 (germline): MGHRA, YSYEKL. The CDR3 loop is CASSHATDRHEKLFF. Here the CDR3 DNA reads TGCGCCAGCAGCCATGCGACAGACAGGCATGAAAAACTGTTTTTT.

The chain is built from TRBV25-1 and TRBJ1-2; D is unresolved. This CDR3 has 12 amino acids. Germline assignment: CDR1 MGHDK and CDR2 SYGVNS. V lost 4 bases and J lost 9, with 12 bases in between. The DNA of the CDR3 is TGTGCCAGCAGTGGAAACGTATTTAGCTACACCTTC. This encodes CASSGNVFSYTF.

This clone came up a few times. CDR3 sequence reads: CASSYHPGRLYEQYF. CDR3 bases: TGTGCCAGCAGTTACCACCCGGGACGGCTCTACGAGCAGTACTTC. The gene calls are TRBV6-6 and TRBJ2-7; D tentatively reads TRBD1 or TRBD2 (5 bases each). Germline V gene data show CDR1 as MNHNY and CDR2 as SVGAGI (reference sequence). CDR3 length: 15 residues. The V and J ends lost 2 bases and 3 bases respectively, with 14 bases between them.